One T cell receptor (beta chain) is described in this entry. The entry originates in a study of human T cells and chemical hapten exposure. From the RACE reads, TCRdb called clonotypes with MiXCR, one entry per CDR3 protein. The table records roughly 200,000 distinct CDR3 sequences, approximately 24% of them present only once. Time point specified: patch test 3, about 24 weeks after DPC sensitization. Documented treatment: therapeutic diphenylcyclopropenone sensitization with weekly scalp DPC. The clonotype comes from a woman aged 40 to 55 with alopecia areata. Some clones in this sample may be carry-over from other donors' samples. Sequenced here: whole blood, sampled in connection with sensitization to the hapten diphenylcyclopropenone (DPC).

The CDR3 loop reads CASSRGTGEETQYF. CDR3 bases: TGTGCCAGCAGCAGAGGGACAGGGGAAGAGACCCAGTACTTC. The V and J genes are TRBV7-2 and TRBJ2-5, with 10 bases aligning to TRBD1. The CDR3 covers 14 residues. The germline V gene encodes CDR1 SGHTA and CDR2 FQGNSA. V was clipped by 5 bases and J by 3 bases; unmatched bases: 3.